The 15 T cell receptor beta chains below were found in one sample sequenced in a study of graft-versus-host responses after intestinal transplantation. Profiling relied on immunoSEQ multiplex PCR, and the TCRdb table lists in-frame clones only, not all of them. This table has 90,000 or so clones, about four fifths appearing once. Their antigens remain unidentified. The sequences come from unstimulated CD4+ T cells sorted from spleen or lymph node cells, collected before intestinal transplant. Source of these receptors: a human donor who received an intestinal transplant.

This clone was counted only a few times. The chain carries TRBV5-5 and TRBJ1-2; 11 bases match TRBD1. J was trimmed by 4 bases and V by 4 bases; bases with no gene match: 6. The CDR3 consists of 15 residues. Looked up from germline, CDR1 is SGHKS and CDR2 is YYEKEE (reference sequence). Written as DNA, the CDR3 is TGTGCCAGCAGCGATCGGACAGGGGGCAGCTATGGCTACACCTTC. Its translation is CASSDRTGGSYGYTF. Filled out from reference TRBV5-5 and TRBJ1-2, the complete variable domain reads DAGVTQSPTHLIKTRGQQVTLRCSPISGHKSVSWYQQVLGQGPQFIFQYYEKEERGRGNFPDRFSARQFPNYSSELNVNALLLGDSALYLCASSDRTGGSYGYTFGSGTRLTVV.

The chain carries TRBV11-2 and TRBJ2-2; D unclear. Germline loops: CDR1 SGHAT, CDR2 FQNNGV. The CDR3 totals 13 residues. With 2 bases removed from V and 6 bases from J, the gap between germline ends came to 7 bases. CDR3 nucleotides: TGTGCCAGCAGCTTACTATATTCCGGGGAGCTGTTTTTT. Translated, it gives CASSLLYSGELFF.

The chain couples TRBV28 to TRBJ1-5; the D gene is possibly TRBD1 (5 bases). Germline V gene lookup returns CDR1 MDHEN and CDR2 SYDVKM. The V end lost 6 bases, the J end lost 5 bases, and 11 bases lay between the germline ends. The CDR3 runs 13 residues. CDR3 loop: CASRVGADQPQHF. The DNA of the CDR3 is TGTGCCAGCAGAGTAGGGGCGGATCAGCCCCAGCATTTT. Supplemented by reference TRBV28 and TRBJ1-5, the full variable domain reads DVKVTQSSRYLVKRTGEKVFLECVQDMDHENMFWYRQDPGLGLRLIYFSYDVKMKEKGDIPEGYSVSREKKERFSLILESASTNQTSMYLCASRVGADQPQHFGDGTRLSIL.

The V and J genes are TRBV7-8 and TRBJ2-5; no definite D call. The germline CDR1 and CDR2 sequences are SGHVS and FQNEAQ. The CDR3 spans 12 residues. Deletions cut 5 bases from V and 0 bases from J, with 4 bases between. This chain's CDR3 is CASSPNQETQYF. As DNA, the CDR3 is TGTGCCAGCAGCCCAAACCAAGAGACCCAGTACTTC. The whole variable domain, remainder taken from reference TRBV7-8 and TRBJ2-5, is GAGVSQSPRYKVAKRGQDVALRCDPISGHVSLFWYQQALGQGPEFLTYFQNEAQLDKSGLPSDRFFAERPEGSVSTLKIQRTQQEDSAVYLCASSPNQETQYFGPGTRLLVL.

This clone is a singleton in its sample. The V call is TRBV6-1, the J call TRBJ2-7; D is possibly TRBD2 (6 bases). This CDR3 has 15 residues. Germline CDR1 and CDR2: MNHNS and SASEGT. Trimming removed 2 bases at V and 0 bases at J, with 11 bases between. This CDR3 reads CASSEFRGFSYEQYF. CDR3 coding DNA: TGTGCCAGCAGTGAATTCCGGGGGTTCTCCTACGAGCAGTACTTC.

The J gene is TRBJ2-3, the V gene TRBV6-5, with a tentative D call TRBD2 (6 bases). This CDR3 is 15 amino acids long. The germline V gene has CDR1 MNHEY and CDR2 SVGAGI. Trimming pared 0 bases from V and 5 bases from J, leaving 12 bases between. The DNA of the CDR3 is TGTGCCAGCAGTTACTCGTGGGACTCGGGAGATACGCAGTATTTT. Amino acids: CASSYSWDSGDTQYF.

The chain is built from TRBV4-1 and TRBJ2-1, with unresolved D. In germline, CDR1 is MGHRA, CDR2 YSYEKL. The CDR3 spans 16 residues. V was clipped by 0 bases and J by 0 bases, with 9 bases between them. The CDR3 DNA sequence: TGCGCCAGCAGCCAAGACGCGTCCCGCTCCTACAATGAGCAGTTCTTC. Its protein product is CASSQDASRSYNEQFF.

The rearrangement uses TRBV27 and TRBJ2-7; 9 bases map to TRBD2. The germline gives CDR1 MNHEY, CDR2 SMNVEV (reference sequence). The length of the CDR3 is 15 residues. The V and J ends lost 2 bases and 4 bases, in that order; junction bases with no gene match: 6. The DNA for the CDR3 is TGTGCCAGCAGTTTACGCCTAGCGGGACCGTACGAGCAGTACTTC. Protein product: CASSLRLAGPYEQYF.

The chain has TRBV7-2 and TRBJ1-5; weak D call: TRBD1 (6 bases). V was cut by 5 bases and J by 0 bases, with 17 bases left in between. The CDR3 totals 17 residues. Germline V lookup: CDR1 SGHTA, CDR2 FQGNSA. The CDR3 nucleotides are TGTGCCAGCAGCCATAGGGGGGGAATGTATAGCAATCAGCCCCAGCATTTT. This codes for CASSHRGGMYSNQPQHF.

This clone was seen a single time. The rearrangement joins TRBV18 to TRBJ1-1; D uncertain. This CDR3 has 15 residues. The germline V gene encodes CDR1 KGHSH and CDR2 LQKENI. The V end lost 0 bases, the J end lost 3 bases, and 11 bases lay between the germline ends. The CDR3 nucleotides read TGTGCCAGCTCACCACCGGGAGGGTCGTACACTGAAGCTTTCTTT. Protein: CASSPPGGSYTEAFF.

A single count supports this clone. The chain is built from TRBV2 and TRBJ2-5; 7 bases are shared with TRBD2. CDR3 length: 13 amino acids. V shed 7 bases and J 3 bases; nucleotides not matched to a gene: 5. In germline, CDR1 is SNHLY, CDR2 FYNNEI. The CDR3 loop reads CASMPGTKETQYF. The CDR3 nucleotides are TGTGCCAGCATGCCCGGGACTAAAGAGACCCAGTACTTC.

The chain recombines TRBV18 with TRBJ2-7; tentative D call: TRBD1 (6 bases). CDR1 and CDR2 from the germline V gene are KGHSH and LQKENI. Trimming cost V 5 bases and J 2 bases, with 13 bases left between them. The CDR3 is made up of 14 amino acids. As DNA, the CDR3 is TGTGCCAGCTCAGCGCACAGGGACGCCTACGAGCAGTACTTC. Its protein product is CASSAHRDAYEQYF.

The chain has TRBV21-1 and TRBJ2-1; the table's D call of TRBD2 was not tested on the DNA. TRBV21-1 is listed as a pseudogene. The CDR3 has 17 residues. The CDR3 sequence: CARGGTELATGKDEQFF. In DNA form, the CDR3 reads TGTGCCAGAGGGGGGACGGAACTAGCGACGGGGAAGGATGAGCAGTTCTTC.

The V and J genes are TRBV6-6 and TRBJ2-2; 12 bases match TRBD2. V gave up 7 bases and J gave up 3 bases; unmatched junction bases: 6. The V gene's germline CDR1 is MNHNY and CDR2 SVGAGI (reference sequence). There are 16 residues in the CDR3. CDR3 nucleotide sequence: TGTGCCAGCAATAAAGGACTAGCGGGGCACACCGGGGAGCTGTTTTTT. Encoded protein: CASNKGLAGHTGELFF.

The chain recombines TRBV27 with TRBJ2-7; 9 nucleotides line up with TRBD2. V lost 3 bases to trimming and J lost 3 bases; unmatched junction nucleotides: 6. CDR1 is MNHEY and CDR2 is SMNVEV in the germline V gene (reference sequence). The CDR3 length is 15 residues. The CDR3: CASSFGGSGSYEQYF. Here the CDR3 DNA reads TGTGCCAGCAGTTTCGGAGGTAGCGGGAGCTACGAGCAGTACTTC.